This TCR beta chain was identified during a study of shared clonotypes between healthy human individuals. As for this clone: Its specificity is unknown.

The CDR3 has 18 residues. V lost 7 bases to trimming and J lost 4 bases, with 28 bases between them. CDR1 MNHEY and CDR2 SMNVEV come from the germline V gene (reference sequence). Broader study findings: Naive subsets generally had larger estimated richness than memory subsets. Generation probabilities of non-shared clonotypes were lower (relative to those shared by all four donors).

Methods used by the authors: Junction-only sequences without quality scores were provided by ImmunoSEQ, so filtering was different. Clones were sequenced by immunoSEQ multiplex PCR, and TCRdb holds only the in-frame ones, with some missing. That table is the source of V, J and clone size, and D and trimming were worked out from the DNA. The sample carries millions of clones, 90% to 95% recorded once. This sequence originates from a man aged 18 to 29 in good health. The sequenced material came from naive CD4+ T cells sorted from blood. Subset of the sample: CD45RA+ positively selected. V is TRBV27 and J is TRBJ2-5; no clear D. The CDR3: CASTPVSAQGSVRETQYF. The CDR3 DNA follows: TGTGCCAGCACCCCAGTCAGTGCGCAAGGGTCGGTCCGAGAGACCCAGTACTTC.